The clone carrying this TCR beta chain was observed a single time. The antigen remains unidentified. This record belongs to a study of T cells in localized non-small cell lung cancer. Sequenced by immunoSEQ multiplex PCR; TCRdb stores in-frame clones only, minus some. The table records a few thousand clones, about 85% of them present only once. The CDR3 length is 16 residues. V shed 5 bases and J shed 3 bases, with 20 bases lying between them. Germline V gene lookup returns CDR1 SGHTA and CDR2 FQGTGA. Study-wide findings and caveats: Sequencing involved a lone tumor region, leaving heterogeneity possible.

The material was PBMCs, obtained before any cancer treatment. This receptor was obtained from a woman aged 40 to 75 with stage II lung adenocarcinoma. This chain connects TRBV7-3 to TRBJ2-7; D is possibly TRBD1 (7 bases). CDR3 protein: CASSPGGQGMVYEQYF. CDR3 DNA: TGTGCCAGCAGCCCAGGGGGGCAGGGTATGGTCTACGAGCAGTACTTC. Drawing the rest from reference TRBV7-3 and TRBJ2-7, the complete variable domain is GAGVSQTPSNKVTEKGKYVELRCDPISGHTALYWYRQSLGQGPEFLIYFQGTGAADDSGLPNDRFFAVRPEGSVSTLKIQRTERGDSAVYLCASSPGGQGMVYEQYFGPGTRLTVT.